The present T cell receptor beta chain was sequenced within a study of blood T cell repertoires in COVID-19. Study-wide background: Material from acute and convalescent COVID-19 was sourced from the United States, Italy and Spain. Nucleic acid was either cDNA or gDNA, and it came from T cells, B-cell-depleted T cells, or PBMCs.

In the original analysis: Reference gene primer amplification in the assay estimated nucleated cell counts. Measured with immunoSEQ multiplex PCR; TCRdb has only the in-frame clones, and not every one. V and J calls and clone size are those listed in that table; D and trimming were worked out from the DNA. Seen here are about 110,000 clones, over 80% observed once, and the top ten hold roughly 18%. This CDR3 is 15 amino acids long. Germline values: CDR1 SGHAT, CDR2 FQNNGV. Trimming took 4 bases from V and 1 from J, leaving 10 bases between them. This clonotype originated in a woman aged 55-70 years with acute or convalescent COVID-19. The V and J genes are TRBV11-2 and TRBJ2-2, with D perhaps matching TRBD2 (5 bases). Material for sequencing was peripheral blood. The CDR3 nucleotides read TGTGCCAGCAGCTCCGTCGCGGGGAACACCGGGGAGCTGTTTTTT. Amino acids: CASSSVAGNTGELFF.